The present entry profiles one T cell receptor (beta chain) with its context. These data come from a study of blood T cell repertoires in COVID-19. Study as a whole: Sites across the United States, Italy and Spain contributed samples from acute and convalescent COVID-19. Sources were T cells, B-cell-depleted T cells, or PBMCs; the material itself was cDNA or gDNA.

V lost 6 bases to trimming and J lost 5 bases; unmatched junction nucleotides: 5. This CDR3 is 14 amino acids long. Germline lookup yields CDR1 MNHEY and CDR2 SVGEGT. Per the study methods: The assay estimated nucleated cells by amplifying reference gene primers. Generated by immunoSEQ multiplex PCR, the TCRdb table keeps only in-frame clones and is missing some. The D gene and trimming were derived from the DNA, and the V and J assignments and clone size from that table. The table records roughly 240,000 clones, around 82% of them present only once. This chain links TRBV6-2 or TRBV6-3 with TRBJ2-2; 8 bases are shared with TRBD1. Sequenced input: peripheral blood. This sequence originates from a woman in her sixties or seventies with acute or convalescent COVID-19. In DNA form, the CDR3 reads TGTGCCAGCAGCCTGACAGGGGAAACCGGGGAGCTGTTTTTT. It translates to CASSLTGETGELFF.